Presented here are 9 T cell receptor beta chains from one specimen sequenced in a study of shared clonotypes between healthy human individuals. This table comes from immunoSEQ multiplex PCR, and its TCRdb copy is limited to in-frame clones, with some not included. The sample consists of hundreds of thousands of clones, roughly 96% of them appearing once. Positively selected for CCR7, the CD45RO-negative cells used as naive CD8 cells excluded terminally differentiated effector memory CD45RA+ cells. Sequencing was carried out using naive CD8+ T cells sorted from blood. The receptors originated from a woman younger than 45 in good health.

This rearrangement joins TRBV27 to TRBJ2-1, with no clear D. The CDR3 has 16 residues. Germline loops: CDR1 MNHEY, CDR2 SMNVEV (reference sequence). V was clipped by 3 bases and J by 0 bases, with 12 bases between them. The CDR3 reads CASSLDHQSSYNEQFF. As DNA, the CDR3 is TGTGCCAGCAGTTTGGACCACCAGAGCTCCTACAATGAGCAGTTCTTC.

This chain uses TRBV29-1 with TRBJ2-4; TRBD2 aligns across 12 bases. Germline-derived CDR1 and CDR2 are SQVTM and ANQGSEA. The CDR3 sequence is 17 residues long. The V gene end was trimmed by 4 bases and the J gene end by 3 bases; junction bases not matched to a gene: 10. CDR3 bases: TGCAGCGTTGCTCTGACTAGCGGGAGTGATAACAAAAACATTCAGTACTTC. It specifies CSVALTSGSDNKNIQYF.

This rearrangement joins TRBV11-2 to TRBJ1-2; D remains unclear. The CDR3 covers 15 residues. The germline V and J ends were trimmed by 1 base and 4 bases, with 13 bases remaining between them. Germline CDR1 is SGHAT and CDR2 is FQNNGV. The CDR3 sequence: CASSLVVTEAYGYTF. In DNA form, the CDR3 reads TGTGCCAGCAGCTTAGTTGTGACGGAGGCCTATGGCTACACCTTC.

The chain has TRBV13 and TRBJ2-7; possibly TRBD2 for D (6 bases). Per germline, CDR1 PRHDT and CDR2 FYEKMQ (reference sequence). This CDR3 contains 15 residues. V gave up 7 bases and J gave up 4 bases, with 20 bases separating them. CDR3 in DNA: TGTGCCAGCACCCTAGGGTCTAGCGCTCTATACGAGCAGTACTTC. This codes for CASTLGSSALYEQYF.

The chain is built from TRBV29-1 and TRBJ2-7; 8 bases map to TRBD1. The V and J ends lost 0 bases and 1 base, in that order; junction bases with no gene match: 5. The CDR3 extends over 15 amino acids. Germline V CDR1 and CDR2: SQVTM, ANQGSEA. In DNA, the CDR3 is TGCAGCGTTGAAGACCGACAGGGGAATTCCTACGAGCAGTACTTC. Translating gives CSVEDRQGNSYEQYF.

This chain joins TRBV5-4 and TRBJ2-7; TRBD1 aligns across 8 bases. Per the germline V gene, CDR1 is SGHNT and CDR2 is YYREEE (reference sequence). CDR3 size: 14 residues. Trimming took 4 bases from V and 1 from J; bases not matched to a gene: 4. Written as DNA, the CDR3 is TGTGCCAGCAGCATCCGGGACAGGTCCTACGAGCAGTACTTC. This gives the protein CASSIRDRSYEQYF.

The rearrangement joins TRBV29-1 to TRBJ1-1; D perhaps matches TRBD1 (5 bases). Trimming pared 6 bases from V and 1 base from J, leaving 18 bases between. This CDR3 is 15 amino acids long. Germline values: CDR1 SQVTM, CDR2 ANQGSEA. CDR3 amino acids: CSVKHWGAGNTEAFF. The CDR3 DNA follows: TGCAGCGTAAAACACTGGGGCGCAGGGAACACTGAAGCTTTCTTT.

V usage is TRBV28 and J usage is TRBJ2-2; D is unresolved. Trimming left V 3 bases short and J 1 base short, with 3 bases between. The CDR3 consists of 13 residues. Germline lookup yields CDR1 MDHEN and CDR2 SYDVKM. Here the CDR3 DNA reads TGTGCCAGCAGTTTTAGGAACACCGGGGAGCTGTTTTTT. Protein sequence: CASSFRNTGELFF.

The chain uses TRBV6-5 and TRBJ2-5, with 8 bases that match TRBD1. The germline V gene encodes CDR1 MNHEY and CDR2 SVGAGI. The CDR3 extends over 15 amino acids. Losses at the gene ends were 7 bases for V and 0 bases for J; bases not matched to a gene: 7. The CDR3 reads CASTLTGGNQETQYF. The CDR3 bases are TGTGCCAGCACCCTTACAGGGGGAAACCAAGAGACCCAGTACTTC.